Presented here are 4 T cell receptor beta chains from one specimen sequenced in a study of T cell responses to AZD1222 COVID-19 vaccine. Clones were sequenced by immunoSEQ multiplex PCR, and TCRdb holds only the in-frame ones, with some missing. The table lists more than 110,000 clones, about 88% of them singletons. Sequenced material: peripheral blood, taken 28 days after the second AZD1222 dose. The receptors come from an adult who received the AZD1222 COVID-19 vaccine.

The chain links TRBV18 to TRBJ2-7; D unresolved. CDR1 KGHSH and CDR2 LQKENI come from the germline V gene. The CDR3 extends over 13 amino acids. Trimming took 4 bases from V and 6 from J, leaving 13 bases between them. The CDR3: CASSLDYRAEQYF. The CDR3 DNA reads as TGTGCCAGCTCACTAGATTACAGAGCCGAGCAGTACTTC.

The chain is built from TRBV28 and TRBJ1-3; the match to TRBD1 covers 7 bases. This CDR3 has 17 amino acids. J gave up 2 bases and V 4 bases, and 11 bases lay outside the gene matches. Germline V gene sequence: CDR1 MDHEN, CDR2 SYDVKM. The CDR3: CASSSLTLTGPGNTIYF. As DNA, the CDR3 is TGTGCCAGCAGTTCCCTAACCCTGACAGGGCCTGGAAACACCATATATTTT.

This clone was recorded only once. The chain uses TRBV1 and TRBJ1-5; TRBD1, the table's D call, was not compared with the DNA. TRBV1 is a known pseudogene. The CDR3 runs to 14 residues. DNA for the CDR3: TGCACCAGCAGCCAGGCAACAGGGTTTCAGCCCCAGCATTTT. It yields the protein CTSSQATGFQPQHF.

The genes are TRBV3-1 (or the pseudogene TRBV3-2) and TRBJ1-1, with D possibly TRBD1 on 5 matching bases. There are 14 residues in the CDR3. Germline loops: CDR1 LGHDT, CDR2 YNNKEL (reference sequence). V dropped 6 bases and J dropped 0 bases, with 11 bases sitting between them. CDR3 nucleotides: TGTGCCAGCAGTCGTAGGGGAGTGAACACTGAAGCTTTCTTT. Translation gives CASSRRGVNTEAFF.